Below are 7 T cell receptor beta chains sequenced from a single sample in a study of T cell repertoires in cytomegalovirus infection. These receptors lack a known antigen. MiXCR, run by TCRdb on the reads, gives a single entry per CDR3 protein. The repertoire includes roughly 500,000 distinct CDR3 sequences, 25% to 35% of them detected once, and 15% to 20% sits in the top ten. Source: cultured PBMCs, taken from culture after CMV antigen stimulation. The receptors stem from a human donor in good health (CMV status not recorded). Some clones in this sample may be carry-over from other donors' samples.

This clonotype occurred a few times. J is TRBJ2-1 and V is TRBV6-2 or TRBV6-3; 12 bases fit TRBD2. The V and J ends lost 1 base and 4 bases, in that order; junction bases with no gene match: 2. This CDR3 contains 16 residues. Germline values: CDR1 MNHEY, CDR2 SVGEGT. The CDR3 is CASSYWLAGGYNEQFF. The CDR3 DNA reads as TGTGCCAGCAGTTACTGGCTAGCGGGAGGGTACAATGAGCAGTTCTTC.

The V gene is TRBV12-3 or TRBV12-4, the J gene TRBJ2-2; 7 bases agree with TRBD1. The CDR3 sequence is 15 residues long. V dropped 4 bases and J dropped 4; count of bases not matched to a gene: 6. The CDR3 DNA reads as TGTGCCAGCAGTTACAGGGGATGGAGCACCGGGGAGCTGTTTTTT. Residues: CASSYRGWSTGELFF.

The V and J genes are TRBV6-5 and TRBJ2-1, with D possibly matching TRBD2 (5 bases). The CDR3 is made up of 12 amino acids. CDR1 and CDR2 (germline): MNHEY, SVGAGI. Trimming stripped 6 bases from V and 6 bases from J, with 9 bases between. CDR3 in amino acids: CASRLSGNEQFF. For the CDR3, the DNA is TGTGCCAGCAGACTAAGCGGCAATGAGCAGTTCTTC.

This clonotype was found a few times. V and J are TRBV6-9 and TRBJ2-2; TRBD2 matches at 10 bases. The CDR3 contains 15 residues. Trimming at V came to 6 bases and at J to 6 bases, leaving 7 bases not matched to a gene. CDR1 MNHGY and CDR2 SVAAGI come from the germline V gene. CDR3 sequence (DNA): TGTGCCAGCAGATCTAGCGGGAGATTGGCCGGGGAGCTGTTTTTT. Translation: CASRSSGRLAGELFF.

This clonotype turned up a few times. The gene calls are TRBV20-1 and TRBJ2-3, with 8 bases matching TRBD2. Germline CDR1 DFQATT, CDR2 SNEGSKA (reference sequence). The trim removed 0 bases at V and 2 bases at J, leaving 7 bases unmatched. This CDR3 comprises 16 residues. CDR3 nucleotides: TGCAGTGCTAGAGATCTCTTAGCGGGAAACACAGATACGCAGTATTTT. Protein sequence: CSARDLLAGNTDTQYF.

This clonotype was recorded a few times. The chain employs TRBV6-2 or TRBV6-3 and TRBJ2-3; a weak D match, TRBD2 (5 bases). The CDR3 sequence is 15 residues long. V shed 3 bases and J shed 2 bases, with 12 bases lying between them. Germline values: CDR1 MNHEY, CDR2 SVGEGT. CDR3 amino acids: CASSYREQITDTQYF. Written as DNA, the CDR3 is TGTGCCAGCAGTTATCGGGAACAGATCACAGATACGCAGTATTTT.

This clonotype has just a few counts. V is TRBV7-6 and J is TRBJ1-1; D is uncertain. V lost 1 base to trimming and J lost 7 bases, with 10 bases between them. The length of the CDR3 is 13 residues. Per the germline V gene, CDR1 is SGHVS and CDR2 is FNYEAQ. The CDR3 DNA reads as TGTGCCAGCAGCTTAGTTGTGGACCTTGAAGCTTTCTTT. Its protein is CASSLVVDLEAFF. Complete variable domain (other parts from reference TRBV7-6 and TRBJ1-1): GAGVSQSPRYKVTKRGQDVALRCDPISGHVSLYWYRQALGQGPEFLTYFNYEAQQDKSGLPNDRFSAERPEGSISTLTIQRTEQRDSAMYRCASSLVVDLEAFFGQGTRLTVV.